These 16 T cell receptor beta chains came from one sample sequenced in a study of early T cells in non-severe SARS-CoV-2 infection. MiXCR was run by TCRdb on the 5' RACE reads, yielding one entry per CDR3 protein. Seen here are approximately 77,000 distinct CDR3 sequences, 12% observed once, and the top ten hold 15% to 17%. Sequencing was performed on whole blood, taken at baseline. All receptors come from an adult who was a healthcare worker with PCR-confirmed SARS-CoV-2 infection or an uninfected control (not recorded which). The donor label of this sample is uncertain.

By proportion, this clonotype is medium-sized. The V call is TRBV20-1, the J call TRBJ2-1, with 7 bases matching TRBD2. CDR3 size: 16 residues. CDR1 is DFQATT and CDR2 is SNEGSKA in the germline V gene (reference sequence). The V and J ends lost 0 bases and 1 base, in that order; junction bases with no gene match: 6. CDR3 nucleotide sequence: TGCAGTGCTAGAGAAAAGGCGGGGGTATCCTACAATGAGCAGTTCTTC. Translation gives CSAREKAGVSYNEQFF.

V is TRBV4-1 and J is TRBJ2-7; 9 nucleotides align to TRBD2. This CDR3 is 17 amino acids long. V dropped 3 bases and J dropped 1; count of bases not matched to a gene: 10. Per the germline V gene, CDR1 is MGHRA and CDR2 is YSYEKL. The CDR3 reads CASSQSSGAGGSYEQYF. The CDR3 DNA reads TGCGCCAGCAGCCAGTCTTCGGGAGCGGGGGGTTCCTACGAGCAGTACTTC.

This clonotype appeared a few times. The CDR3 region has the DNA TGCAGTGCCGGGAGGGGGCCGCATCTCTCCTACGAGCAGTACTTC. This sequence encodes CSAGRGPHLSYEQYF. The chain is built from TRBV20-1 and TRBJ2-7; D may be TRBD2 (8 bases). This CDR3 comprises 15 residues. Trimming stripped 6 bases from V and 0 bases from J, with 18 bases between. The germline CDR1 and CDR2 sequences are DFQATT and SNEGSKA (reference sequence).

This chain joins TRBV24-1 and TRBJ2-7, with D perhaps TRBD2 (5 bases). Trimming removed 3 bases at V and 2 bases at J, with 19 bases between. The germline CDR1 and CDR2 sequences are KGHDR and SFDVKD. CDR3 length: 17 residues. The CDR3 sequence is CATSDPRTRLSTYEQYF. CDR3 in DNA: TGTGCCACCAGTGATCCCAGGACTCGACTGAGTACCTACGAGCAGTACTTC.

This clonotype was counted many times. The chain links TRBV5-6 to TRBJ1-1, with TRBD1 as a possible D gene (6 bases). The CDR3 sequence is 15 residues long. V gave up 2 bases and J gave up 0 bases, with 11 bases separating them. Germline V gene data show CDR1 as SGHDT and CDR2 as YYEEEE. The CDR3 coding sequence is TGTGCCAGCAGCTTCTACGGACAGCTGAACACTGAAGCTTTCTTT. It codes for CASSFYGQLNTEAFF.

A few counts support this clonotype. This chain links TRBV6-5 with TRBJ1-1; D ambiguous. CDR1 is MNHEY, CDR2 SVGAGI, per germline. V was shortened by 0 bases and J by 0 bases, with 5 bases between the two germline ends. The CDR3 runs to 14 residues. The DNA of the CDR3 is TGTGCCAGCAGTTACTCGAAGGTGAACACTGAAGCTTTCTTT. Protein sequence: CASSYSKVNTEAFF.

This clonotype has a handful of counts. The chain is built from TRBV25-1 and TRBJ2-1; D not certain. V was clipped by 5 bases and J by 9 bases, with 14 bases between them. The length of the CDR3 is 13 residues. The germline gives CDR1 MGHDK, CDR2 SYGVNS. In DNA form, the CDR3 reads TGTGCCAGCAGTTATATGGTTCTGGGTGAGCAGTTCTTC. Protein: CASSYMVLGEQFF.

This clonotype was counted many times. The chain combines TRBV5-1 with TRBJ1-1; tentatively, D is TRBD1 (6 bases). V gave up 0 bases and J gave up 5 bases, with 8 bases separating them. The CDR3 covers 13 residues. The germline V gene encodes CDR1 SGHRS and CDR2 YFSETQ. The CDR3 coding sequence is TGCGCCAGCAGCTTGGACAGGGTAACTGAAGCTTTCTTT. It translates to CASSLDRVTEAFF.

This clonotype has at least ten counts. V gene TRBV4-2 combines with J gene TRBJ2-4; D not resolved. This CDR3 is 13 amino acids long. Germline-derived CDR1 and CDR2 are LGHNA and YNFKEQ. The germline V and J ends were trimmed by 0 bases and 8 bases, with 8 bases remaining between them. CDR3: CASSQDQNDIQYF. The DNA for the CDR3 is TGTGCCAGCAGCCAAGATCAAAACGACATTCAGTACTTC.

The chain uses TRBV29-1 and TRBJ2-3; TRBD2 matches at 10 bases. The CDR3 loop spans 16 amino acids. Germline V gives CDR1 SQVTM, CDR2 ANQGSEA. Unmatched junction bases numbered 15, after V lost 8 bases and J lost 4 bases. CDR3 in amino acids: CSPLIAGGGAADTQYF. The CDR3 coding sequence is TGCAGCCCCCTGATAGCGGGAGGAGGGGCCGCAGATACGCAGTATTTT.

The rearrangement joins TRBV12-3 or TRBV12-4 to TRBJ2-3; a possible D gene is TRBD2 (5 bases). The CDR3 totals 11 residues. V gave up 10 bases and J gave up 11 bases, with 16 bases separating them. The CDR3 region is CAIRSPRGQYF. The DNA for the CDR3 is TGTGCCATAAGATCCCCCCGGGGGCAGTATTTT.

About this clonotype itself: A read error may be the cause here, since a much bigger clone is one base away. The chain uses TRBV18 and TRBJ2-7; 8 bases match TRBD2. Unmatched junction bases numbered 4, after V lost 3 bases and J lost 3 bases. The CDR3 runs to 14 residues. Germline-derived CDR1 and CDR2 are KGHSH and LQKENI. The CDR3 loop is CASSPTLAGYEQYF. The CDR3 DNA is TGTGCCAGCTCACCGACCCTAGCGGGCTACGAGCAGTACTTC.

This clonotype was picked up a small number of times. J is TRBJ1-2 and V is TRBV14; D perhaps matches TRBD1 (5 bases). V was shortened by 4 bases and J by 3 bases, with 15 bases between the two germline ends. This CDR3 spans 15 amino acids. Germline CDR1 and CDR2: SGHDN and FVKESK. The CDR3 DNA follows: TGTGCCAGCAGCCCACGTATAGGGGCCGACTATGGCTACACCTTC. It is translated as CASSPRIGADYGYTF.

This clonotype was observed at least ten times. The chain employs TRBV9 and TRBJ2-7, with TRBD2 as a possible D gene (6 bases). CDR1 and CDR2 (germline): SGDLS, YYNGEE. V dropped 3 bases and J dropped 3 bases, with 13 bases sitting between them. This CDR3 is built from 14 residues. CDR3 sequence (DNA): TGTGCCAGCAGCGGGGGGGACGGAAACTACGAGCAGTACTTC. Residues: CASSGGDGNYEQYF.

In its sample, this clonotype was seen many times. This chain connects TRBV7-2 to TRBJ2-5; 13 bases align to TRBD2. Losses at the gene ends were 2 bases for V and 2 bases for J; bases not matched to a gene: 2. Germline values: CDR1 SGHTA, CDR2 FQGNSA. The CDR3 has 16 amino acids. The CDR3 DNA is TGTGCCAGCAGCTTATCGACTAGCGGGGGGCAAGAGACCCAGTACTTC. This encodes CASSLSTSGGQETQYF.

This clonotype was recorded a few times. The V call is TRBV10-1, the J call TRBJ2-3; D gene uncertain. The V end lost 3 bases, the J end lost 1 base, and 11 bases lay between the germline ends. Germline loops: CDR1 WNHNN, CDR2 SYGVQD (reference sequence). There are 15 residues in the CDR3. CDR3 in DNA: TGCGCCAGCAGTGAATGGGCAGCTCGCACAGATACGCAGTATTTT. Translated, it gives CASSEWAARTDTQYF.